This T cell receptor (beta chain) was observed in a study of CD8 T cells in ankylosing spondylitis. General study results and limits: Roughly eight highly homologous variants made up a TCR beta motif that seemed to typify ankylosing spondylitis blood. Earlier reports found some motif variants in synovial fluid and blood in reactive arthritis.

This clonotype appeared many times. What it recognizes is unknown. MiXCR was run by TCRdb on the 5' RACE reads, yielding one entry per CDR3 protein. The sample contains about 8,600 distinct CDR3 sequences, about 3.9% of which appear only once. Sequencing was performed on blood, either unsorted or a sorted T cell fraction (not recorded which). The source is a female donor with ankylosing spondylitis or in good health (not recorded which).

CDR3 sequence reads: CASSVAFSSYEQYF. The CDR3 DNA sequence: TGTGCCAGCAGCGTTGCCTTCAGCTCCTACGAGCAGTACTTC. The J gene is TRBJ2-7, the V gene TRBV9; D call uncertain. The germline CDR1 and CDR2 sequences are SGDLS and YYNGEE. The V and J ends lost 2 bases and 0 bases respectively, with 9 bases between them. This CDR3 contains 14 residues.